These T cell receptor beta chains were read from a single sample in a study of shared clonotypes between healthy human individuals. The method was immunoSEQ multiplex PCR; TCRdb's version includes in-frame clones alone and lacks a portion of them. The repertoire consists of approximately 2.1 million clones, with 85% to 95% occurring once and the leading ten covering 0.39%. Sequencing was done on a sample of naive CD4+ T cells from PBMCs. These receptors were obtained from a man younger than 30 in good health. Some clones in this sample may be carry-over from other donors' samples. CDR3s include the opening cysteine and the closing phenylalanine or tryptophan. D genes are given only for firm matches. Only part of the rows carry a size: once, few, many, or a class if the clone is expanded.

TRBV18	TRBJ2-5	.	.	CASSPYRDNQETQYF	TGTGCCAGCTCACCTTACCGGGACAACCAAGAGACCCAGTACTTC
TRBV7-8	TRBJ1-5	.	.	CASSADSYSNQPQHF	TGTGCCAGCAGCGCGGACAGTTATAGCAATCAGCCCCAGCATTTT
TRBV27	TRBJ1-5	.	once	CASSFAAGRYSNQPQHF	TGTGCCAGCAGTTTTGCGGCAGGACGATATAGCAATCAGCCCCAGCATTTT
TRBV28	TRBJ1-5	.	.	CASRDTRKGSNQPQHF	TGTGCCAGCAGGGACACCCGGAAGGGAAGCAATCAGCCCCAGCATTTT
TRBV11-1	TRBJ2-5	.	.	CASSSSRGDGQETQYF	TGTGCCAGCAGCTCATCCAGGGGAGACGGCCAAGAGACCCAGTACTTC
TRBV30	TRBJ1-5	TRBD1	few	CAWTGQGNQPQHF	TGTGCCTGGACAGGACAGGGCAATCAGCCCCAGCATTTT
TRBV2	TRBJ1-5	.	.	CASSEVGNQPQHF	TGTGCCAGCAGTGAAGTGGGCAATCAGCCCCAGCATTTT
TRBV7-3	TRBJ1-2	.	.	CASSPGTTHYTF	TGTGCCAGCAGCCCCGGGACAACTCACTACACCTTC
TRBV15	TRBJ2-2	TRBD1	.	CATSRGQGPETGELFF	TGTGCCACCAGCAGGGGACAGGGCCCGGAGACCGGGGAGCTGTTTTTT
TRBV4-3	TRBJ2-5	.	.	CASSQEGSTETQYF	TGCGCCAGCAGCCAAGAGGGCAGTACGGAGACCCAGTACTTC
TRBV11-1	TRBJ2-7	TRBD1	.	CASSSRRQGSYEQYF	TGTGCCAGCAGCTCCCGTAGACAGGGATCGTACGAGCAGTACTTC
TRBV7-9	TRBJ1-1	.	.	CASSLSLMVAGEDTEAFF	TGTGCCAGCAGCTTATCTCTAATGGTGGCAGGGGAGGACACTGAAGCTTTCTTT
TRBV7-2	TRBJ1-4	TRBD1	once	CASSSGQGKEKLFF	TGTGCCAGCAGCTCGGGACAGGGAAAAGAAAAACTGTTTTTT
TRBV5-4	TRBJ2-1	TRBD2	.	CASSSKTGTSYNEQFF	TGTGCCAGCAGCTCCAAGACCGGGACTAGCTACAATGAGCAGTTCTTC
TRBV7-9	TRBJ2-2	TRBD2	.	CASRPTSGMNTGELFF	TGTGCCAGCAGACCCACTAGCGGGATGAACACCGGGGAGCTGTTTTTT
TRBV7-2	TRBJ2-7	TRBD2	.	CASSLGTSGPYEQYF	TGTGCCAGCAGCTTAGGGACTAGCGGCCCCTACGAGCAGTACTTC
TRBV27	TRBJ1-5	TRBD1	.	CASSPGGGFQPQHF	TGTGCCAGCAGCCCAGGGGGGGGGTTTCAGCCCCAGCATTTT
TRBV4-1	TRBJ1-1	.	few	CASSLQGVSEAFF	TGCGCCAGCAGCCTTCAGGGTGTTTCTGAAGCTTTCTTT
TRBV28	TRBJ1-1	.	.	CASSPPTTMNTEAFF	TGTGCCAGCAGTCCTCCGACAACGATGAACACTGAAGCTTTCTTT
TRBV2	TRBJ1-1	.	.	CASSVAGALFEAFF	TGTGCCAGCAGTGTGGCAGGGGCCCTTTTTGAAGCTTTCTTT
TRBV7-2	TRBJ2-7	TRBD1	.	CASSLAGTGEKQYF	TGTGCCAGCAGCTTAGCGGGGACAGGGGAAAAGCAGTACTTC
TRBV2	TRBJ2-5	.	.	CASNEGLVETQYF	TGTGCCAGCAATGAGGGGCTCGTAGAGACCCAGTACTTC
TRBV7-2	TRBJ1-5	.	.	CASSSPRGVGSNQPQHF	TGTGCCAGCAGCTCCCCCCGGGGGGTGGGTAGCAATCAGCCCCAGCATTTT
TRBV7-6	TRBJ1-3	.	.	CASSPGGQLSGNTIYF	TGTGCCAGCAGCCCAGGAGGGCAGCTCTCTGGAAACACCATATATTTT
TRBV4-3	TRBJ1-2	.	.	CASRPDRSNYGYTF	TGCGCCAGCAGGCCGGACAGATCTAACTATGGCTACACCTTC
TRBV28	TRBJ2-6	.	.	CASSLVGGTGANVLTF	TGTGCCAGCAGTTTAGTAGGGGGTACTGGGGCCAACGTCCTGACTTTC
TRBV7-9	TRBJ1-5	.	.	CASSLWEGPNMAQHF	TGTGCCAGCAGCCTATGGGAGGGGCCTAATATGGCCCAGCATTTT
TRBV5-1	TRBJ1-2	.	.	CASSYDGPRYGYTF	TGCGCCAGCAGCTACGACGGCCCCCGCTATGGCTACACCTTC
TRBV6-1	TRBJ1-2	.	.	CASSDRRHYGYTF	TGTGCCAGCAGTGACAGAAGGCACTATGGCTACACCTTC
TRBV5-6	TRBJ2-7	TRBD2	.	CASSPPSGRASEQYF	TGTGCCAGCAGCCCCCCCAGCGGGAGGGCCTCCGAGCAGTACTTC
TRBV7-3	TRBJ2-3	TRBD2	.	CASSFPPTSGEGDTQYF	TGTGCCAGCAGCTTTCCCCCGACTAGCGGAGAAGGAGATACGCAGTATTTT
TRBV28	TRBJ2-7	TRBD1	once	CASSLGGQGSYEQYF	TGTGCCAGCAGTTTGGGGGGACAGGGCTCCTACGAGCAGTACTTC
TRBV27	TRBJ2-7	.	.	CASSTTYEQYF	TGTGCCAGCAGTACCACCTACGAGCAGTACTTC
TRBV5-4	TRBJ1-4	.	.	CASSLGDGGLGEKLFF	TGTGCCAGCAGCTTGGGAGATGGGGGACTCGGTGAAAAACTGTTTTTT
TRBV27	TRBJ1-5	.	.	CASSSQVGQPQHF	TGTGCCAGCAGTAGCCAAGTCGGGCAGCCCCAGCATTTT
TRBV7-8	TRBJ2-1	TRBD2	once	CASRPSGSRNEQFF	TGTGCCAGCAGGCCTAGCGGGAGTAGAAATGAGCAGTTCTTC
TRBV18	TRBJ1-6	.	.	CASSPRREGSPLHF	TGTGCCAGCTCACCTAGAAGGGAAGGATCACCCCTCCACTTT
TRBV5-6	TRBJ2-3	.	.	CASSFTITDTQYF	TGTGCCAGCAGCTTTACTATCACAGATACGCAGTATTTT
TRBV4-3	TRBJ2-2	.	.	CASSFHSGGELFF	TGCGCCAGCAGCTTCCATAGCGGCGGGGAGCTGTTTTTT
TRBV5-4	TRBJ1-1	.	.	CASSLSPANTEAFF	TGTGCCAGCAGCTTGAGTCCGGCGAACACTGAAGCTTTCTTT
TRBV28	TRBJ1-2	.	.	CASRANYGYTF	TGTGCCAGCCGGGCCAACTATGGCTACACCTTC
TRBV19	TRBJ2-7	TRBD1	.	CASSKFWPGQGAGEQYF	TGTGCCAGTAGTAAATTTTGGCCGGGACAGGGGGCGGGTGAGCAGTACTTC
TRBV9	TRBJ2-7	.	once	CASSATYYTSYEQYF	TGTGCCAGCAGCGCCACATACTATACTTCCTACGAGCAGTACTTC
TRBV18	TRBJ2-7	TRBD1	.	CASSLIRQGPAEQYF	TGTGCCAGCTCACTCATAAGACAGGGCCCCGCCGAGCAGTACTTC
TRBV5-3	TRBJ2-5	TRBD2	.	CARSPWREGRETQYF	TGTGCCAGAAGCCCATGGAGGGAGGGACGAGAGACCCAGTACTTC
TRBV30	TRBJ1-5	TRBD1	.	CAWSRDSNQPQHF	TGTGCCTGGAGCCGGGACAGTAATCAGCCCCAGCATTTT
TRBV5-4	TRBJ1-1	.	.	CASSRVNAGRRTEAFF	TGTGCCAGCAGTCGGGTGAATGCGGGGCGCAGGACTGAAGCTTTCTTT
TRBV11-3	TRBJ2-1	TRBD2	.	CASSPRGIAGGYNEQFF	TGTGCCAGCAGCCCTAGGGGGATAGCGGGAGGCTACAATGAGCAGTTCTTC
TRBV18	TRBJ2-1	.	.	CASSPPPGGRDEQFF	TGTGCCAGCTCACCACCGCCTGGGGGTCGGGATGAGCAGTTCTTC
TRBV5-1	TRBJ1-5	.	.	CASSSGDIGSNQPQHF	TGCGCCAGCAGCTCCGGGGACATTGGTAGCAATCAGCCCCAGCATTTT
TRBV5-1	TRBJ2-2	.	.	CASSLTTGTHYTGELFF	TGCGCCAGCAGCTTGACAACCGGGACACACTATACCGGGGAGCTGTTTTTT
TRBV7-8	TRBJ2-2	.	.	CASSLAIPFTGELFF	TGTGCCAGCAGCTTAGCGATCCCTTTCACCGGGGAGCTGTTTTTT
TRBV7-9	TRBJ2-1	.	.	CASSLEVAGQFF	TGTGCCAGCAGCTTAGAGGTGGCAGGGCAGTTCTTC